This entry features one T cell receptor (beta chain) sequence. Its antigen is unidentified. CDR1 and CDR2 from the germline V gene are LNHDA and SQIVND (reference sequence). The V end was cut by 4 bases, the J end by 0 bases, with 15 bases between. The CDR3 is 16 amino acids. Assay used: immunoSEQ multiplex PCR; TCRdb lists only in-frame clones, some missing. The sample consists of 2 million to 2.5 million clones, roughly 95% of them appearing once. The entry originates in a study of shared clonotypes between healthy human individuals. Study outcomes and limitations: Only blood underwent sampling, and tissue repertoires likely differ. The sharing of 4.5% to 5.5% of naive CD4 clonotypes was seen across several donors.

This clonotype was sampled from a man younger than 30 in good health. The sequencing input was naive CD4+ T cells sorted from blood. Subset denoted: CD45RA+ positively selected. The V call is TRBV19, the J call TRBJ1-1, with TRBD1 as a possible D gene (5 bases). CDR3 protein: CASSTRAQAVNTEAFF. CDR3 nucleotides: TGTGCCAGTAGTACCCGGGCACAGGCGGTGAACACTGAAGCTTTCTTT.